This T cell receptor beta chain was obtained from a study of T-cell reconstitution after alpha-beta-depleted transplantation in children. Regarding the study as a whole: Reports say that about two months after transplant, the alpha-beta T cells came out of several hundred graft clones that had expanded. Some patients' high day-60 TCRbeta diversity was traced to surviving recipient T cells and thymic progenitors. After one year, T-cell counts and TCRbeta diversity mostly came from new T cells.

This clonotype came up a few times. The antigen remains undetermined. CDR1 and CDR2 (germline): DFQATT, SNEGSKA (reference sequence). Trimming took 3 bases from V and 2 from J, leaving 11 bases between them. The CDR3 totals 13 residues. Construction of the TCRbeta library involved unique molecular identifiers. TCRdb re-derived calls from the PCR reads in MiXCR, one entry per CDR3 protein. The repertoire holds under 750,000 distinct CDR3 sequences, under 30% seen once, with roughly an eighth in the top ten. This receptor was obtained from a boy younger than two who had a stem cell transplant for acute myeloid leukemia, so the T cells may come from the graft donor. This sample comprised PBMCs, mostly from graft donor cells, obtained 360 days after TCRalphabeta/CD19-depleted stem cell transplant. The chain carries TRBV20-1 and TRBJ2-7; D gene ambiguous. CDR3 sequence reads: CSARRTGTYEQYF. The CDR3 coding sequence is TGCAGTGCTAGGCGAACCGGAACCTACGAGCAGTACTTC.